Listed below are T cell receptor beta chains from one sample, sequenced in a study of OX40 agonist ivuxolimab in advanced cancers. Only in-frame clones appear in the TCRdb table, and some are missing; sequencing was by immunoSEQ multiplex PCR. The repertoire has about 15,000 clones, about 80% of them found once; the top ten carry around 30%. Material: CD4+ or CD8+ T cells sorted from blood, obtained in a trial of the OX40 agonist ivuxolimab. The receptors originated from an adult with an advanced solid tumor such as melanoma, head and neck, liver or kidney cancer. Each CDR3 is given with its conserved first and last residue. Fields, in order: V gene, J gene, D gene, clone size, CDR3 protein, CDR3 DNA. The D gene is left open where the match is weak. A clone size is listed for some rows: how often the clone was seen (once, few, many), or a class if it is expanded.

>TRBV14|TRBJ1-2|TRBD1|-
CASRSTGEANYGYTF
TGTGCCAGCAGGTCTACAGGGGAAGCTAACTATGGCTACACCTTC
>TRBV27|TRBJ2-1|TRBD2|-
CASSLTGLAGVGNEQFF
TGTGCCAGCAGTTTAACAGGACTAGCGGGGGTGGGCAATGAGCAGTTCTTC
>TRBV7-6|TRBJ1-3|-|many
CASSPEGDSGNTIYF
TGTGCCAGCAGCCCCGAGGGGGACTCTGGAAACACCATATATTTT
>TRBV18|TRBJ1-6|-|few
CASSPMRAYNSPLHF
TGTGCCAGCTCACCTATGCGGGCCTATAATTCACCCCTCCACTTT
>TRBV29-1|TRBJ2-5|-|-
CSVHLASQETQYF
TGCAGCGTCCACCTAGCTAGCCAAGAGACCCAGTACTTC
>TRBV6-5|TRBJ2-7|-|-
CASSHTGKVNEQYF
TGTGCCAGCAGCCATACAGGGAAAGTGAACGAGCAGTACTTC
>TRBV15|TRBJ2-7|-|-
CATSRGQGQRYEQYF
TGTGCCACCAGCAGAGGGCAAGGACAGCGCTACGAGCAGTACTTC
>TRBV20-1|TRBJ2-3|-|-
CSARKADTQYF
TGCAGTGCTAGAAAAGCAGATACGCAGTATTTT
>TRBV29-1|TRBJ1-1|-|-
CSVCLQGMNTEAFF
TGCAGCGTTTGTCTCCAGGGAATGAACACTGAAGCTTTCTTT
>TRBV6-5|TRBJ2-2|-|-
CASSYETGHTGELFF
TGTGCCAGCAGTTACGAGACAGGACACACCGGGGAGCTGTTTTTT
>TRBV11-3|TRBJ2-5|TRBD2|-
CASSPPDLAGGPQETQYF
TGTGCCAGCAGCCCCCCGGATCTAGCGGGGGGGCCTCAGGAGACCCAGTACTTC
>TRBV28|TRBJ2-7|-|-
CASRGRGNYEQYF
TGTGCCAGCAGGGGACGGGGAAACTACGAGCAGTACTTC
>TRBV27|TRBJ2-1|-|-
CASSLQDPYNEQFF
TGTGCCAGCAGTTTACAGGACCCCTACAATGAGCAGTTCTTC
>TRBV2|TRBJ2-2|-|-
CASSPSGELFF
TGTGCCAGCAGCCCATCCGGGGAGCTGTTTTTT
>TRBV29-1|TRBJ2-7|-|-
CSVHIDEQYF
TGCAGCGTTCATATAGACGAGCAGTACTTC
>TRBV15|TRBJ1-2|TRBD1|-
CATRDRAGGYTF
TGTGCCACCAGGGACAGGGCTGGGGGCTACACCTTC
>TRBV9|TRBJ2-7|TRBD1|few
CASSTGTGIYEQYF
TGTGCCAGCAGCACCGGGACAGGGATCTACGAGCAGTACTTC
>TRBV6-5|TRBJ1-1|-|few
CASSTAWTEAFF
TGTGCCAGCAGTACGGCGTGGACCGAAGCTTTCTTT
>TRBV10-3|TRBJ1-2|-|-
CAISDDAIGYTF
TGTGCCATCAGTGACGACGCGATTGGCTACACCTTC
>TRBV5-1|TRBJ1-2|-|-
CASSLEASFYGYTF
TGCGCCAGCAGCTTGGAAGCCAGTTTCTATGGCTACACCTTC
>TRBV7-2|TRBJ2-7|TRBD1|-
CASRGQGNYEQYF
TGTGCCAGCCGAGGACAGGGGAACTACGAGCAGTACTTC
>TRBV7-3|TRBJ2-7|TRBD2|-
CASSQLAGVSEQYF
TGTGCCAGCAGCCAACTAGCGGGCGTCTCCGAGCAGTACTTC
>TRBV5-6|TRBJ1-1|-|-
CASSPTGDEAFF
TGTGCCAGCAGCCCGACCGGAGATGAAGCTTTCTTT
>TRBV6-1|TRBJ2-7|-|few
CASSEVPGTSNEQYF
TGTGCCAGCAGTGAGGTGCCCGGGACTTCGAACGAGCAGTACTTC
>TRBV28|TRBJ2-3|-|-
CASSLNGAPKGDTQYF
TGTGCCAGCAGTTTAAATGGGGCCCCTAAAGGAGATACGCAGTATTTT
>TRBV11-2|TRBJ2-1|TRBD1|-
CASSNQGGSEQFF
TGTGCCAGCAGCAACCAAGGGGGCAGCGAGCAGTTCTTC
>TRBV7-9|TRBJ2-1|TRBD2|-
CASTPELAGNLYNEQFF
TGTGCCAGCACCCCAGAACTAGCGGGGAACCTTTACAATGAGCAGTTCTTC
>TRBV4-1|TRBJ1-5|-|few
CASSPVQRGVQPQHF
TGCGCCAGCAGCCCTGTTCAAAGGGGGGTTCAGCCCCAGCATTTT
>TRBV15|TRBJ1-5|-|-
CATSREQASNQPQHF
TGTGCCACCAGCAGAGAACAGGCATCCAATCAGCCCCAGCATTTT
>TRBV19|TRBJ2-6|TRBD2|-
CATRLGGSDVLTF
TGTGCCACCCGGCTGGGAGGGTCTGACGTCCTGACTTTC
>TRBV9|TRBJ1-1|-|-
CASSRGSGGTEAFF
TGTGCCAGCAGCCGGGGGTCGGGCGGGACTGAAGCTTTCTTT
>TRBV11-2|TRBJ1-1|-|-
CASSQAGYGDTEAFF
TGTGCCAGCAGCCAGGCGGGGTACGGGGACACTGAAGCTTTCTTT
>TRBV7-6|TRBJ1-2|-|-
CASSLLGAQGYTF
TGTGCCAGCAGTCTTCTGGGGGCGCAAGGCTACACCTTC
>TRBV27|TRBJ1-1|-|-
CASSFFMNTEAFF
TGTGCCAGCAGTTTCTTTATGAACACTGAAGCTTTCTTT
>TRBV7-9|TRBJ2-2|-|-
CASSLRTLNTGELFF
TGTGCCAGCAGCTTAAGGACCTTAAACACCGGGGAGCTGTTTTTT
>TRBV4-1|TRBJ2-3|-|-
CASSPPGVHTDTQYF
TGCGCCAGCAGCCCTCCTGGGGTCCACACAGATACGCAGTATTTT
>TRBV10-3|TRBJ2-7|-|-
CAISSDYEQYF
TGTGCCATCAGTTCAGACTACGAGCAGTACTTC
>TRBV7-9|TRBJ1-5|-|few
CASSSSRTGYNQPQHF
TGTGCCAGCAGCTCGTCCAGAACAGGGTATAATCAGCCCCAGCATTTT
>TRBV29-1|TRBJ2-2|-|-
CSVEGPVGHTGELFF
TGCAGCGTTGAAGGACCGGTGGGGCACACCGGGGAGCTGTTTTTT